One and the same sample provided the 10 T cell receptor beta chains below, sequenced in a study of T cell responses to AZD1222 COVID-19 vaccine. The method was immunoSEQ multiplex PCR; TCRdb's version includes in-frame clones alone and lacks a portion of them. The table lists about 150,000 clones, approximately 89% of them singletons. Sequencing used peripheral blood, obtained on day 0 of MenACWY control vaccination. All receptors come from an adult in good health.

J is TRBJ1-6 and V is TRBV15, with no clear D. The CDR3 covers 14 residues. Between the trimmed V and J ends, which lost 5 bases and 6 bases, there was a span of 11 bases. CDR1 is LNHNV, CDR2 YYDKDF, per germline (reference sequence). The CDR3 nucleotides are TGTGCCACCAGCGGACGGGAGGCTAATTCACCCCTCCACTTT. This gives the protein CATSGREANSPLHF. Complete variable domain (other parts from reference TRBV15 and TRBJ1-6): DAMVIQNPRYQVTQFGKPVTLSCSQTLNHNVMYWYQQKSSQAPKLLFHYYDKDFNNEADTPDNFQSRRPNTSFCFLDIRSPGLGDTAMYLCATSGREANSPLHFGNGTRLTVT.

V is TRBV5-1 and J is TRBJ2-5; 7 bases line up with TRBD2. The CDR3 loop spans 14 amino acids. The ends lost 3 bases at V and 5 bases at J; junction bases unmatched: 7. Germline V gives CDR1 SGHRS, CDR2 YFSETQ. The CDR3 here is CASSSGLVLETQYF. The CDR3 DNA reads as TGCGCCAGCAGCTCCGGACTAGTATTGGAGACCCAGTACTTC. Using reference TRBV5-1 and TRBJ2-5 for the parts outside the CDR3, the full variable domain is KAGVTQTPRYLIKTRGQQVTLSCSPISGHRSVSWYQQTPGQGLQFLFEYFSETQRNKGNFPGRFSGRQFSNSRSEMNVSTLELGDSALYLCASSSGLVLETQYFGPGTRLLVL.

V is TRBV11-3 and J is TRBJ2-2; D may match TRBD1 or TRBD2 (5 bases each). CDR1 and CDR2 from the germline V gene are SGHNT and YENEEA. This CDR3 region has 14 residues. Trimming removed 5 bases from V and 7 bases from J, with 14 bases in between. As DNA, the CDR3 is TGTGCCAGCAGCGAGGGGACCCTCGTCGGGGAGCTGTTTTTT. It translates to CASSEGTLVGELFF.

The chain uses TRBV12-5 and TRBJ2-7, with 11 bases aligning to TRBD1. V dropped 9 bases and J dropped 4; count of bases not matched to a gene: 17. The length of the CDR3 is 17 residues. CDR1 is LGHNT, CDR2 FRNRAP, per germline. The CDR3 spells CARWGQGERENLYEQYF. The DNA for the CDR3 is TGTGCTAGATGGGGACAGGGGGAGCGGGAAAATCTGTACGAGCAGTACTTC. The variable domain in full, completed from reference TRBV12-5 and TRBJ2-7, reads DARVTQTPRHKVTEMGQEVTMRCQPILGHNTVFWYRQTMMQGLELLAYFRNRAPLDDSGMPKDRFSAEMPDATLATLKIQPSEPRDSAVYFCARWGQGERENLYEQYFGPGTRLTVT.

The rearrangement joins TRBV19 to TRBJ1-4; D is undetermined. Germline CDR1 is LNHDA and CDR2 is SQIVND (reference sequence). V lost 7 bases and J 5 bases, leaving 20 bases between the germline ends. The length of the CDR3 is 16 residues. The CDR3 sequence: CASKAGRLLSNEKLFF. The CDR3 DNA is TGTGCCAGTAAGGCGGGCAGGCTACTTTCGAATGAAAAACTGTTTTTT.

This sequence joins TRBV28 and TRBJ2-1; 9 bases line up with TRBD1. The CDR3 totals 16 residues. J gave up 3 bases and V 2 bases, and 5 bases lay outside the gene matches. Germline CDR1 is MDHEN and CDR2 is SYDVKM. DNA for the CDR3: TGTGCCAGCAGTTTAAGAACAGGGGGCGTCTACAATGAGCAGTTCTTC. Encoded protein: CASSLRTGGVYNEQFF.

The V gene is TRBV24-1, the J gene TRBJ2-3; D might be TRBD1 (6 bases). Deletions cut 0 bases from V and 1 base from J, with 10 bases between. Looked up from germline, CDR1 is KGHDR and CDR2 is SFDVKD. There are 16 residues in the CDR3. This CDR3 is CATSDLEGVGTDTQYF. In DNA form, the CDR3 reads TGTGCCACCAGTGATTTGGAGGGGGTTGGCACAGATACGCAGTATTTT.

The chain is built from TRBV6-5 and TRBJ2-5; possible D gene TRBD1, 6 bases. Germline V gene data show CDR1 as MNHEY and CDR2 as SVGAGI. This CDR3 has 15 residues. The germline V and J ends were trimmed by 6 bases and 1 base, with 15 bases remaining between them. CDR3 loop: CASSFTLTGQETQYF. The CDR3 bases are TGTGCCAGCAGCTTCACACTGACAGGCCAAGAGACCCAGTACTTC.

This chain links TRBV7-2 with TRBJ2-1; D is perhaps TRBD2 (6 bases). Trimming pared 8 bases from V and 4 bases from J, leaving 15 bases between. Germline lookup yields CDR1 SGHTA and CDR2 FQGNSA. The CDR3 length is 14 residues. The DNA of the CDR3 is TGTGCCAGCGAACGGGGGTTAAGTTACAATGAGCAGTTCTTC. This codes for CASERGLSYNEQFF.

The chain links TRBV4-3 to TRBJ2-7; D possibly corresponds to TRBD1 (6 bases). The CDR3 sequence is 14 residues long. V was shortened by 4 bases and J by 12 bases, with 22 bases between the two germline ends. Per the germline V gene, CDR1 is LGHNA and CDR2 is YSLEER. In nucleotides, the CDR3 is TGCGCCAGCAGCCCCCGGACAGTAACCCTCGCGGGGTACTTC. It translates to CASSPRTVTLAGYF.